A selection of T cell receptor beta chains follows, all from one sample in a study of a mutant IDH1 vaccine in newly diagnosed glioma. No antigen has been identified for these receptors. Sequenced by immunoSEQ multiplex PCR; TCRdb stores in-frame clones only, minus some. This sample carries around 52,000 clones, around 78% of them seen once, and the ten largest clones take roughly an eighth. The sequencing used PBMCs, collected from a glioma patient whose treatment included an IDH1 peptide vaccine. All receptors derive from a man in his forties with glioma. Each CDR3 is given with its conserved first and last residue. Each record gives: J gene, D gene, V gene, clone size, CDR3 DNA, CDR3 protein. A D gene is named only where the DNA matches it firmly. Clone size is stated in some rows and not others, as once, few, many or a class when expanded.

j_gene: TRBJ2-1; d_gene: NA; v_gene: TRBV19; abundance: NA; CDR3nt: TGTGCCAGTAGTATAAAGGGTAGCGCGAGCTCCTACAATGAGCAGTTCTTC; CDR3aa: CASSIKGSASSYNEQFF
j_gene: TRBJ1-1; d_gene: NA; v_gene: TRBV11-3; abundance: NA; CDR3nt: TGTGCCAGCAGCCCCCTCAGGGCCATTCAATACCCCTTCCCCGCTTTCTTT; CDR3aa: CASSPLRAIQYPFPAFF
j_gene: TRBJ1-2; d_gene: TRBD1; v_gene: TRBV7-2; abundance: NA; CDR3nt: TGTGCCAGCAGCTTGGGGACAGGGGATTTCTATGGCTACACCTTC; CDR3aa: CASSLGTGDFYGYTF
j_gene: TRBJ1-1; d_gene: NA; v_gene: TRBV7-9; abundance: few; CDR3nt: TGTGCCAGCAGCCTCCGAAGGTTCATGAACACTGAAGCTTTCTTT; CDR3aa: CASSLRRFMNTEAFF
j_gene: TRBJ2-1; d_gene: NA; v_gene: TRBV18; abundance: NA; CDR3nt: TGTGCCAGCTCACCACAAGACGGGTCCTCCTACAATGAGCAGTTCTTC; CDR3aa: CASSPQDGSSYNEQFF
j_gene: TRBJ2-7; d_gene: TRBD2; v_gene: TRBV5-4; abundance: NA; CDR3nt: TGTGCCAGCAGCGCCGGGACTAGCGTAACCTACGAGCAGTACTTC; CDR3aa: CASSAGTSVTYEQYF
j_gene: TRBJ2-3; d_gene: TRBD1; v_gene: TRBV10-3; abundance: once; CDR3nt: TGTGCCATCAGCCTATACAGGGGGAAAGGCACAGATACGCAGTATTTT; CDR3aa: CAISLYRGKGTDTQYF
j_gene: TRBJ1-3; d_gene: NA; v_gene: TRBV15; abundance: NA; CDR3nt: TGTGCCACCAGCAGAGATCGGGGGGAGGGAAACACCATATATTTT; CDR3aa: CATSRDRGEGNTIYF
j_gene: TRBJ2-5; d_gene: TRBD2; v_gene: TRBV2; abundance: NA; CDR3nt: TGTGCCAGCAAGCAGAGGCCCGGGACTAGCGGGCTCGAGGAGACCCAGTACTTC; CDR3aa: CASKQRPGTSGLEETQYF
j_gene: TRBJ1-3; d_gene: NA; v_gene: TRBV19; abundance: NA; CDR3nt: TGTGCCAGTAGTAACTGGGGCTCTGGAAACACCATATATTTT; CDR3aa: CASSNWGSGNTIYF
j_gene: TRBJ2-1; d_gene: NA; v_gene: TRBV19; abundance: NA; CDR3nt: TGTGCCAGTAGTACATCAGCGGGCTCCTACAATGAGCAGTTCTTC; CDR3aa: CASSTSAGSYNEQFF
j_gene: TRBJ2-3; d_gene: TRBD2; v_gene: TRBV7-9; abundance: NA; CDR3nt: TGTGCCAGCAGATCCTTACTAGCGCCCCTGACTAGCACAGATACGCAGTATTTT; CDR3aa: CASRSLLAPLTSTDTQYF
j_gene: TRBJ2-2; d_gene: NA; v_gene: TRBV5-1; abundance: once; CDR3nt: TGCGCCAGCAGCCCGAGCTTGCCCGGCACCGGGGAGCTGTTTTTT; CDR3aa: CASSPSLPGTGELFF
j_gene: TRBJ2-3; d_gene: TRBD2; v_gene: TRBV7-8; abundance: NA; CDR3nt: TGTGCCAGCAGCATTCTTTCGGCGGGAGACTCAGATACGCAGTATTTT; CDR3aa: CASSILSAGDSDTQYF
j_gene: TRBJ2-7; d_gene: NA; v_gene: TRBV27; abundance: NA; CDR3nt: TGTGCCAGCAGTTTACAGGGAACCCACGAGCAGTACTTC; CDR3aa: CASSLQGTHEQYF
j_gene: TRBJ2-1; d_gene: TRBD2; v_gene: TRBV11-3; abundance: NA; CDR3nt: TGTGCCAGCAGCCTCCGCGGGGGGTCCAATGAGCAGTTCTTC; CDR3aa: CASSLRGGSNEQFF
j_gene: TRBJ2-7; d_gene: TRBD2; v_gene: TRBV5-1; abundance: NA; CDR3nt: TGCGCCAGCAGCTGGGGGAGGGACGAGCAGTACTTC; CDR3aa: CASSWGRDEQYF
j_gene: TRBJ2-1; d_gene: TRBD2; v_gene: TRBV9; abundance: NA; CDR3nt: TGTGCCAGCGAGCGCGGGAGCGGGGTGGGCAATGAGCAGTTCTTC; CDR3aa: CASERGSGVGNEQFF
j_gene: TRBJ2-5; d_gene: NA; v_gene: TRBV11-3; abundance: NA; CDR3nt: TGTGCCAGCAGCCTAACTTACCGGTTAGGACCCATAAAACAAGAGACCCAGTACTTC; CDR3aa: CASSLTYRLGPIKQETQYF
j_gene: TRBJ1-3; d_gene: NA; v_gene: TRBV7-2; abundance: medium-sized; CDR3nt: TGTGCCAGCAGCTCGCGCTCGGGAGGGACAGGAAACACCATATATTTT; CDR3aa: CASSSRSGGTGNTIYF
j_gene: TRBJ2-3; d_gene: NA; v_gene: TRBV5-1; abundance: NA; CDR3nt: TGCGCCAGCAGCCCGGAGGCAGGGGCCACAGATACGCAGTATTTT; CDR3aa: CASSPEAGATDTQYF
j_gene: TRBJ2-1; d_gene: TRBD2; v_gene: TRBV2; abundance: NA; CDR3nt: TGTGCCAGCTACTCTCCGAGAGCTAGCGGGAATTACAATGAGCAGTTCTTC; CDR3aa: CASYSPRASGNYNEQFF
j_gene: TRBJ1-3; d_gene: NA; v_gene: TRBV6-1; abundance: few; CDR3nt: TGTGCCAGCAGTCTGGGGAACACCATATATTTT; CDR3aa: CASSLGNTIYF
j_gene: TRBJ2-2; d_gene: NA; v_gene: TRBV7-2; abundance: NA; CDR3nt: TGTGCCAGCAGCTTAGCGGGAGACACCGGGGAGCTGTTTTTT; CDR3aa: CASSLAGDTGELFF
j_gene: TRBJ1-2; d_gene: NA; v_gene: TRBV5-6; abundance: NA; CDR3nt: TGTGCCAGCAGCCCTACGGGGCAAAACTATGGCTACACCTTC; CDR3aa: CASSPTGQNYGYTF
j_gene: TRBJ1-1; d_gene: NA; v_gene: TRBV14; abundance: NA; CDR3nt: TGTGCCAGCAGCCGGATTAGGAACACTGAAGCTTTCTTT; CDR3aa: CASSRIRNTEAFF
j_gene: TRBJ2-7; d_gene: NA; v_gene: TRBV6-6; abundance: few; CDR3nt: TGTGCCAGCAGCACGGGACCTCAACACTACGAGCAGTACTTC; CDR3aa: CASSTGPQHYEQYF
j_gene: TRBJ1-1; d_gene: NA; v_gene: TRBV19; abundance: few; CDR3nt: TGTGCCAGTAGTATCGGGCCAGGCGCCCTACAAGCTTTCTTT; CDR3aa: CASSIGPGALQAFF
j_gene: TRBJ2-1; d_gene: TRBD2; v_gene: TRBV15; abundance: NA; CDR3nt: TGTGCCACCAGCAGAGATCCGACTAGCGGGCGAAGGCAGTTCTTC; CDR3aa: CATSRDPTSGRRQFF
j_gene: TRBJ2-1; d_gene: TRBD2; v_gene: TRBV7-2; abundance: NA; CDR3nt: TGTGCCAGCAGCTTAGCGGGACTAGCGGTTAACAATGAGCAGTTCTTC; CDR3aa: CASSLAGLAVNNEQFF
j_gene: TRBJ1-1; d_gene: NA; v_gene: TRBV15; abundance: few; CDR3nt: TGTGCCACCGGCGGCAGGACGGAACTAAACTTGAACACTGAAGCTTTCTTT; CDR3aa: CATGGRTELNLNTEAFF
j_gene: TRBJ2-1; d_gene: NA; v_gene: TRBV9; abundance: NA; CDR3nt: TGTGCCAGCAGCGGCCGGACTAGGGGGAAGAATGAGCAGTTCTTC; CDR3aa: CASSGRTRGKNEQFF
j_gene: TRBJ1-2; d_gene: TRBD1; v_gene: TRBV7-9; abundance: NA; CDR3nt: TGTGCCAGCAGCCCGCGACAGGGGTACTATGGCTACACCTTC; CDR3aa: CASSPRQGYYGYTF
j_gene: TRBJ1-2; d_gene: NA; v_gene: TRBV6-5; abundance: few; CDR3nt: TGTGCCAGCACGAAGGCAGCTAACTATGGCTACACCTTC; CDR3aa: CASTKAANYGYTF
j_gene: TRBJ2-2; d_gene: NA; v_gene: TRBV19; abundance: NA; CDR3nt: TGTGCCAGTAGCAGAGCAGGGACGGGCACCGGGGAGCTGTTTTTT; CDR3aa: CASSRAGTGTGELFF
j_gene: TRBJ1-1; d_gene: NA; v_gene: TRBV15; abundance: NA; CDR3nt: TGTGCCACCAGCAGAGATTCCGAGGGAGCGAGGAAAGCTTTCTTT; CDR3aa: CATSRDSEGARKAFF
j_gene: TRBJ2-5; d_gene: NA; v_gene: TRBV29-1; abundance: once; CDR3nt: TGCAGCGCCGCGACATACGGAGGGGGGGAGACCCAGTACTTC; CDR3aa: CSAATYGGGETQYF
j_gene: TRBJ2-1; d_gene: NA; v_gene: TRBV29-1; abundance: NA; CDR3nt: TGCAGCGTTGGTCTGGGCCTAGTTGGTTACAATGAGCAGTTCTTC; CDR3aa: CSVGLGLVGYNEQFF
j_gene: TRBJ1-5; d_gene: TRBD1; v_gene: TRBV19; abundance: few; CDR3nt: TGTGCCAGTAGCCTGGACAGGGGGTTCGGTCAGCCCCAGCATTTT; CDR3aa: CASSLDRGFGQPQHF
j_gene: TRBJ2-2; d_gene: NA; v_gene: TRBV4-1; abundance: NA; CDR3nt: TGCGCCAGCAGCCTAACCCCTGGAGGGGGCAACACCGGGGAGCTGTTTTTT; CDR3aa: CASSLTPGGGNTGELFF
j_gene: TRBJ1-3; d_gene: NA; v_gene: TRBV14; abundance: NA; CDR3nt: TGTGCCAGCAGCCAAGATTGGGGGTTCGGAAACACCATATATTTT; CDR3aa: CASSQDWGFGNTIYF
j_gene: TRBJ2-3; d_gene: TRBD2; v_gene: TRBV6-6; abundance: NA; CDR3nt: TGTGCCAGCAGCTTACTAGCGGGAGGAACAGATACGCAGTATTTT; CDR3aa: CASSLLAGGTDTQYF
j_gene: TRBJ2-3; d_gene: TRBD1; v_gene: TRBV29-1; abundance: NA; CDR3nt: TGCAGCGTTGAAGCGGGGGTCAGGGGGCGAACAGATACGCAGTATTTT; CDR3aa: CSVEAGVRGRTDTQYF
j_gene: TRBJ2-7; d_gene: TRBD2; v_gene: TRBV4-1; abundance: NA; CDR3nt: TGCGCCAGCAGCCAAGATACATCGGGCGGGAGCTTCCGCGAGCAGTACTTC; CDR3aa: CASSQDTSGGSFREQYF
j_gene: TRBJ2-1; d_gene: TRBD2; v_gene: TRBV10-3; abundance: NA; CDR3nt: TGTGCCATCAGGGGAGGGGACGGGGCCCTATACAATGAGCAGTTCTTC; CDR3aa: CAIRGGDGALYNEQFF
j_gene: TRBJ1-1; d_gene: NA; v_gene: TRBV6-1; abundance: few; CDR3nt: TGTGCCAGCAGTGAAGCGGGTTTCGCGGGCACTGAAGCTTTCTTT; CDR3aa: CASSEAGFAGTEAFF
j_gene: TRBJ2-5; d_gene: NA; v_gene: TRBV6-6; abundance: NA; CDR3nt: TGTGCCAGCAGTCAACAGATCCAAGAGACCCAGTACTTC; CDR3aa: CASSQQIQETQYF
j_gene: TRBJ1-1; d_gene: NA; v_gene: TRBV7-8; abundance: NA; CDR3nt: TGTGCCAGCAGCTTAGCGCACAACACTGAAGCTTTCTTT; CDR3aa: CASSLAHNTEAFF
j_gene: TRBJ2-1; d_gene: NA; v_gene: TRBV5-1; abundance: NA; CDR3nt: TGCGCCAGCAGCCCCGGGGGCCGAGGGGAGCAGTTCTTC; CDR3aa: CASSPGGRGEQFF
j_gene: TRBJ2-3; d_gene: TRBD2; v_gene: TRBV13; abundance: NA; CDR3nt: TGTGCCAGCAGCCAATCCGGGACTAGCGGGAGAATACCCCCCCCAGATACGCAGTATTTT; CDR3aa: CASSQSGTSGRIPPPDTQYF
j_gene: TRBJ1-5; d_gene: TRBD1; v_gene: TRBV28; abundance: NA; CDR3nt: TGTGCCAGCAGCAGTGAACAGGGGGAAGGGCTTTATAGCAATCAGCCCCAGCATTTT; CDR3aa: CASSSEQGEGLYSNQPQHF
j_gene: TRBJ1-4; d_gene: NA; v_gene: TRBV30; abundance: NA; CDR3nt: TGTGCCTGGAGTGTACAACGGTCAACTAATGAAAAACTGTTTTTT; CDR3aa: CAWSVQRSTNEKLFF
j_gene: TRBJ2-5; d_gene: NA; v_gene: TRBV6-6; abundance: NA; CDR3nt: TGTGCCAGCAACGCAGCCGGCCGAAAAGAGACCCAGTACTTC; CDR3aa: CASNAAGRKETQYF
j_gene: TRBJ1-2; d_gene: TRBD1; v_gene: TRBV5-6; abundance: NA; CDR3nt: TGTGCCAGCACCTTTCCGGGACAGGACTATGGCTACACCTTC; CDR3aa: CASTFPGQDYGYTF
j_gene: TRBJ2-5; d_gene: NA; v_gene: TRBV29-1; abundance: NA; CDR3nt: TGCAGCGTTGAAGAATGGGACTCTGGGGAGACCCAGTACTTC; CDR3aa: CSVEEWDSGETQYF